Shown below are 2 T cell receptor beta chains from a single sample sequenced in a study of T cells in Graves' hyperthyroidism and ophthalmopathy. Amplified TCR beta CDR3 regions came from RNA transcripts. A first-round RT-PCR of the TCR CDR3 used the HTBI primer set. Each CDR3 protein gets one entry after TCRdb re-called the multiplex PCR reads with MiXCR. The sample yields 300,000 to 450,000 distinct CDR3 sequences, more than 13% seen once. The sample taken for sequencing was blood. These receptors came from a woman aged 25 to 39 with Graves' hyperthyroidism.

The CDR3 DNA reads TGTGCCAGCAGTTCGACCCCCGGGACTAGCGGGAGGAATGAGCAGTTCTTC. Translated: CASSSTPGTSGRNEQFF. This chain connects TRBV6-1 to TRBJ2-1; 15 positions agree with TRBD2. V was clipped by 5 bases and J by 7 bases; unmatched bases: 9. Germline values: CDR1 MNHNS, CDR2 SASEGT. The CDR3 runs to 17 residues.

At least ten counts were recorded for this clonotype. The chain recombines TRBV30 with TRBJ2-1; TRBD1 agrees at 7 bases. CDR3 length: 13 residues. V lost 6 bases and J lost 14; bases outside the gene matches: 16. Germline assignment: CDR1 GTSNPN and CDR2 SVGIG (reference sequence). The CDR3 region is CACNPEGATLEFF. The CDR3 nucleotides read TGTGCCTGCAATCCCGAGGGGGCTACGCTGGAGTTCTTC.